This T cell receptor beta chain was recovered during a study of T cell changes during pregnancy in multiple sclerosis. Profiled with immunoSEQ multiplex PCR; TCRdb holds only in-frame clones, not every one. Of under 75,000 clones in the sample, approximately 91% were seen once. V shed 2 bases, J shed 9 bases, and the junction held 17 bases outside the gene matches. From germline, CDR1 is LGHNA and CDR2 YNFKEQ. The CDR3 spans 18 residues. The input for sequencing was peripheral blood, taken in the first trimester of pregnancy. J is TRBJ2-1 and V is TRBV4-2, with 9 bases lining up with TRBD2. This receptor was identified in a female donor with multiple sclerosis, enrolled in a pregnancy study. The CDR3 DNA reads TGTGCCAGCAGCCAATTCGGGCGGGGGGGCCTCAAAGCCGGTGAGCAGTTCTTC. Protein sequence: CASSQFGRGGLKAGEQFF.